Listed here are 21 T cell receptor beta chains from one sample, sequenced in a study of shared clonotypes between healthy human individuals. Produced via immunoSEQ multiplex PCR; TCRdb's table is partial and in-frame only. In the table there are 400,000 to 600,000 clones, around 96% of which are singletons. The sequenced material came from naive CD4+ T cells sorted from blood. Regarding subset: CD45RA+ positively selected. All receptors come from a young woman in good health.

The chain combines TRBV5-4 with TRBJ2-7, with 8 nucleotides matching TRBD2. The CDR3 spans 15 residues. Unmatched junction bases numbered 6, after V lost 1 base and J lost 3 bases. Germline CDR1 SGHNT, CDR2 YYREEE (reference sequence). The CDR3 coding sequence is TGTGCCAGCAGCTTGTCGTGGAGCGGGGGCTACGAGCAGTACTTC. Its protein product is CASSLSWSGGYEQYF. Drawing the rest from reference TRBV5-4 and TRBJ2-7, the complete variable domain is ETGVTQSPTHLIKTRGQQVTLRCSSQSGHNTVSWYQQALGQGPQFIFQYYREEENGRGNFPPRFSGLQFPNYSSELNVNALELDDSALYLCASSLSWSGGYEQYFGPGTRLTVT.

This chain connects TRBV14 to TRBJ1-4; D is possibly TRBD1 (6 bases). The CDR3 covers 15 residues. V was trimmed by 0 bases and J by 10 bases, leaving 15 bases between them. The germline V gene encodes CDR1 SGHDN and CDR2 FVKESK. The DNA for the CDR3 is TGTGCCAGCAGCCAAGATTCCAGGGGAAGGGGAAAACTGTTTTTT. Translating it yields CASSQDSRGRGKLFF.

The V and J genes are TRBV11-2 and TRBJ2-1; 9 bases are a match to TRBD2. The CDR3 contains 16 residues. Unmatched junction bases numbered 7, after V lost 0 bases and J lost 7 bases. CDR1 is SGHAT, CDR2 FQNNGV, per germline. For the CDR3, the DNA is TGTGCCAGCAGCTTAGATCTGGCGGGAGGGCTTAATGAGCAGTTCTTC. Its protein product is CASSLDLAGGLNEQFF.

This clone was detected once. CDR3: CASSSAEGSVNTEAFF. The CDR3, as DNA: TGCGCCAGCAGCTCCGCGGAGGGGTCCGTGAACACTGAAGCTTTCTTT. The chain employs TRBV5-1 and TRBJ1-1; TRBD1 might be the D (5 bases). This CDR3 contains 16 residues. Germline CDR1 reads SGHRS; CDR2 reads YFSETQ. Between the trimmed V and J ends, which lost 3 bases and 0 bases, there was a span of 15 bases. Full variable domain (rest looked up from reference TRBV5-1 and TRBJ1-1): KAGVTQTPRYLIKTRGQQVTLSCSPISGHRSVSWYQQTPGQGLQFLFEYFSETQRNKGNFPGRFSGRQFSNSRSEMNVSTLELGDSALYLCASSSAEGSVNTEAFFGQGTRLTVV.

The chain carries TRBV19 and TRBJ1-1; 7 positions match TRBD1. Trimming cost V 5 bases and J 2 bases; bases outside gene matches: 17. CDR3 length: 18 amino acids. Germline lookup yields CDR1 LNHDA and CDR2 SQIVND (reference sequence). The CDR3 region has the DNA TGTGCCAGTAGTCTTTTCGGGGGAACAGGGGAGGGAAACACTGAAGCTTTCTTT. This gives the protein CASSLFGGTGEGNTEAFF.

This clone was seen only once. The J gene is TRBJ2-7, the V gene TRBV19, with D perhaps matching TRBD1 (5 bases). V lost 4 bases and J lost 1, with 8 bases in between. CDR3 length equals 13 residues. Germline loops: CDR1 LNHDA, CDR2 SQIVND (reference sequence). The DNA of the CDR3 is TGTGCCAGTAGTACAGGGAATTCCTACGAGCAGTACTTC. It specifies CASSTGNSYEQYF.

V and J are TRBV29-1 and TRBJ1-6, with 10 bases matching TRBD1. The J segment lost 7 bases and the V segment lost 4 bases, leaving 1 base of the junction unmatched. This CDR3 is built from 13 residues. The germline CDR1 and CDR2 sequences are SQVTM and ANQGSEA. The CDR3 reads CSVGTGGNSPLHF. The CDR3 DNA is TGCAGCGTTGGGACAGGGGGGAATTCACCCCTCCACTTT.

The count of this clone is one. The chain has TRBV25-1 and TRBJ1-1, with D maybe TRBD1 (6 bases). V was cut by 5 bases and J by 8 bases, with 27 bases left in between. CDR1 and CDR2 (germline): MGHDK, SYGVNS. This CDR3 has 17 amino acids. CDR3 amino acids: CASSLYYLGFWTAEAFF. The DNA for the CDR3 is TGTGCCAGCAGTCTTTATTATCTCGGGTTCTGGACAGCAGAAGCTTTCTTT.

The chain joins TRBV21-1 to TRBJ2-2; the table's D call TRBD1 went unverified against the DNA. TRBV21-1 is designated a pseudogene. The CDR3 totals 16 residues. This CDR3 reads CASSPRQGAGTGELFF. The CDR3 bases are TGTGCCAGCAGCCCCAGACAGGGGGCGGGCACCGGGGAGCTGTTTTTT.

The count of this clone is one. V gene TRBV28 combines with J gene TRBJ1-5; 8 bases are a match to TRBD1. J gave up 2 bases and V 6 bases, and 3 bases lay outside the gene matches. CDR1 is MDHEN, CDR2 SYDVKM, per germline. The CDR3 extends over 14 amino acids. The CDR3 DNA is TGTGCCAGCAGCCTGGACAGGGGCAATCAGCCCCAGCATTTT. Translated, it gives CASSLDRGNQPQHF.

The chain employs TRBV5-1 and TRBJ2-6; D is uncertain. V lost 3 bases and J lost 1, with 5 bases in between. This CDR3 spans 14 amino acids. Germline CDR1 is SGHRS and CDR2 is YFSETQ. The CDR3: CASSSKSGANVLTF. DNA of the CDR3: TGCGCCAGCAGCTCCAAGTCTGGGGCCAACGTCCTGACTTTC. Variable domain in full (rest from reference TRBV5-1 and TRBJ2-6): KAGVTQTPRYLIKTRGQQVTLSCSPISGHRSVSWYQQTPGQGLQFLFEYFSETQRNKGNFPGRFSGRQFSNSRSEMNVSTLELGDSALYLCASSSKSGANVLTFGAGSRLTVL.

With regard to this clone: The sample has other DNA sequences that encode this CDR3 too. V gene TRBV19 combines with J gene TRBJ2-3; unclear D gene. The CDR3 covers 12 residues. V lost 6 bases and J lost 2, with 6 bases in between. Germline CDR1 LNHDA, CDR2 SQIVND (reference sequence). CDR3 coding DNA: TGTGCCAGTAGCACCGTCACAGATACGCAGTATTTT. This gives the protein CASSTVTDTQYF. Full variable domain (missing parts from reference TRBV19 and TRBJ2-3): DGGITQSPKYLFRKEGQNVTLSCEQNLNHDAMYWYRQDPGQGLRLIYYSQIVNDFQKGDIAEGYSVSREKKESFPLTVTSAQKNPTAFYLCASSTVTDTQYFGPGTRLTVL.

The CDR3 nucleotides read TGTGCCAGCAGGGGCGGGAACACTGAAGCTTTCTTT. It codes for CASRGGNTEAFF. This chain connects TRBV28 to TRBJ1-1; D is ambiguous. The CDR3 consists of 12 residues. V was cut by 6 bases and J by 1 base, with 6 bases left in between. Germline values: CDR1 MDHEN, CDR2 SYDVKM.

This chain links TRBV6-5 with TRBJ2-2, with D perhaps matching TRBD1 (5 bases). The length of the CDR3 is 14 residues. V was clipped by 10 bases and J by 3 bases, with 15 bases between them. Germline lookup yields CDR1 MNHEY and CDR2 SVGAGI. The CDR3 is CATQWGSYTGELFF. The CDR3 bases are TGTGCCACCCAATGGGGCAGTTACACCGGGGAGCTGTTTTTT.

The genes are TRBV11-2 and TRBJ2-4, with D tentatively TRBD1 (5 bases). This CDR3 has 15 amino acids. Germline CDR1 is SGHAT and CDR2 is FQNNGV. With 2 bases removed from V and 0 bases from J, the gap between germline ends came to 8 bases. CDR3 loop: CASSLQGLAKNIQYF. CDR3 bases: TGTGCCAGCAGCTTACAGGGTTTAGCCAAAAACATTCAGTACTTC.

The genes are TRBV29-1 and TRBJ1-3; the D is unclear. Germline CDR1 and CDR2: SQVTM and ANQGSEA. The CDR3 loop spans 14 amino acids. Trimming removed 4 bases at V and 4 bases at J, with 14 bases between. The CDR3 bases are TGCAGCGTTGCCAAGGGTACCTCGGGAAACACCATATATTTT. Encoded protein: CSVAKGTSGNTIYF.

The V call is TRBV28, the J call TRBJ1-5; no firm D call. Trimming removed 7 bases at V and 2 bases at J, with 12 bases between. Germline lookup yields CDR1 MDHEN and CDR2 SYDVKM. There are 14 residues in the CDR3. For the CDR3, the DNA is TGTGCCAGCATTAGCGGGGAGGGCAATCAGCCCCAGCATTTT. This codes for CASISGEGNQPQHF.

The chain has TRBV29-1 and TRBJ1-2; D is uncertain. V was trimmed by 0 bases and J by 8 bases, leaving 13 bases between them. Per germline, CDR1 SQVTM and CDR2 ANQGSEA. The CDR3 runs to 13 residues. In DNA, the CDR3 is TGCAGCGTTGAAGATAGTCGAGGTAGGGGCTACACCTTC. Protein: CSVEDSRGRGYTF.

The rearrangement links TRBV10-1 to TRBJ2-7; D might be TRBD1 (6 bases). Looked up from germline, CDR1 is WNHNN and CDR2 is SYGVQD (reference sequence). The length of the CDR3 is 15 residues. With 4 bases removed from V and 3 bases from J, the gap between germline ends came to 16 bases. The DNA of the CDR3 is TGCGCCAGCAGTGCCCGGGACACCCTTGGCTACGAGCAGTACTTC. Its protein product is CASSARDTLGYEQYF.

The CDR3 DNA reads TGTGCCAGCAGTGAACAGTTGTCTGAGCAGTTCTTC. Encoded protein: CASSEQLSEQFF. This chain joins TRBV6-1 and TRBJ2-1; the D is unclear. V shed 2 bases and J shed 9 bases, with 8 bases lying between them. The CDR3 sequence is 12 residues long. Looked up from germline, CDR1 is MNHNS and CDR2 is SASEGT.

This chain connects TRBV28 to TRBJ1-2, with TRBD1 identical over 9 bases. Germline CDR1 reads MDHEN; CDR2 reads SYDVKM. This CDR3 has 14 amino acids. V was clipped by 5 bases and J by 8 bases; unmatched bases: 9. CDR3 nucleotide sequence: TGTGCCAGCAGTCCTACAGGGGGCGCCGGGGGCTACACCTTC. Translation gives CASSPTGGAGGYTF.